The clone carrying this T cell receptor (beta chain) was picked up one time. The authors ran a second PCR of 7 to 11 cycles using a sample-barcoded 5' primer and a J-beta primer mix. Every cDNA molecule carried a tag from a template-switch adaptor bearing 12 random nucleotides. TCRdb recomputed calls from the 5' RACE reads with MiXCR, one row per CDR3 protein. The sample lists about 970,000 distinct CDR3 sequences, roughly 51% seen once, with about 20% in the top ten. This entry comes from a study of blood T cells in healthy people across ages. V lost 7 bases and J 2 bases, leaving 14 bases between the germline ends. The CDR3 is 15 residues long. Germline CDR1 is SNHLY and CDR2 is FYNNEI.

This receptor was obtained from a woman in her sixties or seventies in good health. The chain is built from TRBV2 and TRBJ2-2; D unresolved. The sample was blood. The CDR3 region is CASTSRLTNTGELFF. In DNA form, the CDR3 reads TGTGCCAGCACGTCGCGGCTTACCAACACCGGGGAGCTGTTTTTT.